This T cell receptor (beta chain) is from a study of cytomegalovirus exposure and HLA in healthy donors. Study results and caveats: Judged likely to be a sequencing artifact was a cluster of highly shared sequence variants.

The PCR employed 60 Vbeta primers together with 13 Jbeta primers. Some clones are missing from TCRdb's copy, which holds only in-frame ones; the method was immunoSEQ multiplex PCR. The sample shows 200,000 to 250,000 clones, just over 75% of them seen only once. Remarks on this clone: Its specificity is not known.

This clonotype was obtained from a woman in her sixties or seventies in good health and CMV-seropositive. The sample comprised PBMCs.

This chain's CDR3 is CSVRDRLRYGYTF. CDR3 nucleotide sequence: TGCAGCGTGCGGGACAGGCTGCGGTATGGCTACACCTTC. This sequence joins TRBV29-1 and TRBJ1-2, with 8 bases lining up with TRBD1. Losses at the gene ends were 6 bases for V and 5 bases for J; bases not matched to a gene: 8. CDR1 is SQVTM and CDR2 is ANQGSEA in the germline V gene. The CDR3 contains 13 residues.